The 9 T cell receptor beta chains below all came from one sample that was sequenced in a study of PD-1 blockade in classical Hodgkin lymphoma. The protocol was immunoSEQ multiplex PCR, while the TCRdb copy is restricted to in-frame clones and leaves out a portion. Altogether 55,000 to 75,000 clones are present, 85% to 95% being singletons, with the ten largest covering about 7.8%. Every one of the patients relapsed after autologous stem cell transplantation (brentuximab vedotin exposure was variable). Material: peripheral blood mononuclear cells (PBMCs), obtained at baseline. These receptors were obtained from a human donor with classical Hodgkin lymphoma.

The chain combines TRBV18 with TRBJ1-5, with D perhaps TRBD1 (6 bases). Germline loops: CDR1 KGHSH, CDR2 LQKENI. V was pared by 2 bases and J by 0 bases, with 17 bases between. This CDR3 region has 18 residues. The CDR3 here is CASSPTAGARYSNQPQHF. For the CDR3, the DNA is TGTGCCAGCTCACCAACGGCAGGGGCGCGGTATAGCAATCAGCCCCAGCATTTT.

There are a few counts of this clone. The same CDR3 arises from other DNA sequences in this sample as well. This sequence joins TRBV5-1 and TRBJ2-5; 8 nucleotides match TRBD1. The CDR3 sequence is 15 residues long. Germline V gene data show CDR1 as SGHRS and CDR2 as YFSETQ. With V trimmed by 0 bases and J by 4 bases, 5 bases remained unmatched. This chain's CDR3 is CASSLGTGTGETQYF. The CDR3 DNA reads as TGCGCCAGCAGCTTGGGGACAGGGACGGGAGAGACCCAGTACTTC.

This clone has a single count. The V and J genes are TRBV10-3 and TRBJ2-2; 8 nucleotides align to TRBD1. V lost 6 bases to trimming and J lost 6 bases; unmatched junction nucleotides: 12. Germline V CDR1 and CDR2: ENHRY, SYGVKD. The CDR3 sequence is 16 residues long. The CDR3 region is CAISSVETGESGELFF. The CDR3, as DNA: TGTGCCATCAGCTCGGTTGAGACAGGGGAATCCGGGGAGCTGTTTTTT.

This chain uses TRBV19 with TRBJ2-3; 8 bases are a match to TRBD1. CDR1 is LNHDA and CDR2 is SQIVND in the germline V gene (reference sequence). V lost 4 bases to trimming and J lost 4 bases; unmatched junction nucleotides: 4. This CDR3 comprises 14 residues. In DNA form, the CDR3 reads TGTGCCAGTAGTAGGACAGGGAAATCAGATACGCAGTATTTT. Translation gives CASSRTGKSDTQYF.

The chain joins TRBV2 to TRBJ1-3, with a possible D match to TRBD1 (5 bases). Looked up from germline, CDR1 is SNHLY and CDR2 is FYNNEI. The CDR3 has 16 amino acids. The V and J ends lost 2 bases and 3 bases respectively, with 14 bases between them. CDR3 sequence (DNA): TGTGCCAGCAGTGAATCTATGGGGGGAGGTGGAAACACCATATATTTT. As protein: CASSESMGGGGNTIYF. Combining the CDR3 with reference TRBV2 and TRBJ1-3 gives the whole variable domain EPEVTQTPSHQVTQMGQEVILRCVPISNHLYFYWYRQILGQKVEFLVSFYNNEISEKSEIFDDQFSVERPDGSNFTLKIRSTKLEDSAMYFCASSESMGGGGNTIYFGEGSWLTVV.

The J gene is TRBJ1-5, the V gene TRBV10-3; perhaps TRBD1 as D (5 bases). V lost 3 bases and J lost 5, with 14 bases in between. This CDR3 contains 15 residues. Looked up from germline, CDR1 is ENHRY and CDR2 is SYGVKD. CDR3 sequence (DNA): TGTGCCATCAGTGACGCCCAGGGTGGTGATCAGCCCCAGCATTTT. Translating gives CAISDAQGGDQPQHF.

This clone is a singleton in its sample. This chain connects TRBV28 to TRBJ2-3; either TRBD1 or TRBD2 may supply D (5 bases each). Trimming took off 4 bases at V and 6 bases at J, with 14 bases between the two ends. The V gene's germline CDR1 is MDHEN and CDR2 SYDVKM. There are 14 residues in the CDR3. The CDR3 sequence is CASSSFGDADTQYF. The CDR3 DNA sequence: TGTGCCAGCAGTTCCTTCGGGGACGCTGATACGCAGTATTTT.

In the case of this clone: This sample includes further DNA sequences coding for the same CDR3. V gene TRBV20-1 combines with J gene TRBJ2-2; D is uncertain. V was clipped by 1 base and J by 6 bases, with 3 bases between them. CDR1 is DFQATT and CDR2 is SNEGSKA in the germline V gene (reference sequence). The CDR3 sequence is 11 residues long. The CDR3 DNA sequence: TGCAGTGCTAGAGTTGCCGGGGAGCTGTTTTTT. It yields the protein CSARVAGELFF.

This CDR3 is CASSQEGASGGFYEQYF. CDR3 in DNA: TGTGCCAGCAGCCAAGAAGGAGCTAGCGGGGGTTTCTACGAGCAGTACTTC. The chain combines TRBV4-2 with TRBJ2-7; 10 bases fit TRBD2. CDR3 length equals 17 residues. After removal of 0 bases from V and 3 bases from J, the junction contained 8 bases not matched to a gene. The V gene's germline CDR1 is LGHNA and CDR2 YNFKEQ.